This T cell receptor beta chain was retrieved from a study of neurological immune-mediated disorders (dated by TCRdb to the late 2010s). For the wider study: The study compared peripheral blood TCR-beta repertoires of HTLV-I-associated myelopathy (HAM/TSP) patients, multiple sclerosis patients and healthy controls using UMI-based sequencing. The 85 to 110 TCR-beta libraries included longitudinal samples, technical triplicates and paired sorted CD4+ and CD8+ T-cell subsets alongside PBMC samples. The cohort included approximately 68 subjects: about 15 with HAM/TSP, roughly 35 with multiple sclerosis, and approximately 20 healthy controls.

The healthy controls were volunteers from blood banks in Maryland, USA. Libraries from unsorted PBMCs were made from 2 million PBMCs kept in RNAlater at -80 degrees C until RNA extraction. Peripheral blood was subjected to Ficoll-Hypaque density gradient centrifugation to isolate PBMCs, which were then cryopreserved in liquid nitrogen. cDNA synthesis used template-switch 5'RACE with a primer carrying a 10-nucleotide random unique molecular identifier tagging each TCR transcript. Every sequencing run covered 15-18 subjects and yielded more than 160 million TCR-beta sequences. The RNeasy kit was used for extraction of total RNA. The KAPA Real-time Library Amplification kit was used to amplify TCR-beta VDJ regions with primers targeting the TCR constant region and the 5'RACE anchor. Sample indexes and Illumina adaptors were added in a first PCR, after which library yield was increased in a second PCR. After Ampure bead purification, the roughly 650 bp TCR product was size-selected on a 2% E-gel SizeSelection system. Before pooling, libraries had their quality checked on a Bioanalyzer, their concentration measured with Qubit, and their quantity determined with the Kapa Library Quantification kit. An Illumina HiSeq 2500 sequenced the libraries paired-end 2 x 150 bp. To increase sequence diversity, about 25-31% phiX was spiked into each library pool. The study's own analysis went as follows. The quality-filtered reads were processed with the UMI-based MiGEC pipeline, whose error correction step removed more than 90% of the raw TCR sequences. VDJ genes were aligned to IMGT germline references, and each clonotype was defined by a unique CDR3 amino acid sequence together with V-J genes. Clonal expansion, Shannon diversity and CDR3 relatedness were evaluated with VDJtools (CalcPairwiseDistances, ClusterSamples), while phylogenetic trees were built in CLCbio workbench. Expanded clones were defined as having at least 8 unique UMIs, based on coefficient-of-variation modelling across technical triplicates. TCRdb took the public reads, trimmed them with fastp at Q25, ran MiXCR for clone calling and kept in-frame beta chains. Each entry is one CDR3 protein sequence, shown with its most common DNA and genes. V and J calls and clone size were set by TCRdb, not the authors. This sample lists around 79,000 distinct CDR3 sequences; roughly 15% were detected once. The top ten clonotypes cover under 7% of the sample.

Broad study findings and their caveats: No identical CDR3 amino acid sequences were found to be shared among expanded clones across subjects, suggesting that TCR-beta repertoires were private in all groups. The highest TCR clonal expansion was observed in HAM/TSP patients, whereas the lowest was observed in MS patients, even when compared with healthy controls.

V is pruned by 5 bases and J by 7 bases, leaving 10 bases of the junction without a gene match. Spanning cysteine to phenylalanine, the CDR3 consists of 14 amino acids. CDR3 DNA is the only sequence kept; it has 42 bases, read in frame from the first base. CDR1 and CDR2 (MNHEY, SMNVEV) derive from the germline V gene (reference sequence). This clonotype has a count of ten or more. The antigen it binds to is not known. No per-base quality is available; no much larger clone lies one base away. The TCR comes from a woman in her 50s in good health. Rearrangement joined TRBV27 to TRBJ1-2, and 7 junction bases match TRBD1. Sequencing input: PBMCs. The CDR3 region has the sequence CASSPITGVGGYTF. Read as DNA, the sequence is TGTGCCAGCAGTCCAATAACAGGGGTCGGTGGCTACACCTTC.